Here is one T cell receptor (beta chain) with its context. Its antigen is unknown. This record belongs to a study of graft-versus-host responses after intestinal transplantation. Germline V gives CDR1 SEHNR, CDR2 FQNEAQ (reference sequence). V was shortened by 1 base and J by 0 bases, with 9 bases between the two germline ends. The length of the CDR3 is 15 residues. Clones were read by immunoSEQ multiplex PCR, and TCRdb kept only the in-frame ones, dropping some. The sample lists some 80,000 clones; 85% to 95% were seen once. This TCR was recovered from a human donor who was the organ donor for an intestinal transplant. V is TRBV7-9 and J is TRBJ1-1; D unclear. The material sequenced was unstimulated CD8+ T cells sorted from spleen or lymph node cells, taken before transplant. The CDR3 region is CASSLDVGMNTEAFF. The CDR3 DNA sequence: TGTGCCAGCAGCTTAGATGTGGGAATGAACACTGAAGCTTTCTTT.